The clone carrying this TCR beta chain was recorded a few times. Its specificity is not known. In TCRdb, the 5' RACE reads were re-called with MiXCR into one record per CDR3 protein. Here the sample spans about 300,000 distinct CDR3 sequences, roughly 21% being singletons. This specimen comes from a study of T-cell memory formation after mild COVID-19. Turning to the study itself: For the most part, TCR clusters were specific to one donor.

Germline assignment: CDR1 SGHRS and CDR2 YFSETQ. With 5 bases removed from V and 7 bases from J, the gap between germline ends came to 16 bases. CDR3 size: 14 residues. Findings and caveats of the study: Nothing showed for sure that second-wave clones peaking on day 37 were SARS-CoV-2 specific. Clones contracting day 15 to 85 were balanced CD4/CD8; later expanders leaned CD4+.

Specimen: PBMCs or a T cell subset sorted from them (not recorded which). This receptor was identified in a man aged 18 to 30 who had mild COVID-19 (a few samples of this study predate the infection). Cell type and time point are not known. The chain recombines TRBV5-1 with TRBJ2-1; D may be TRBD1 (5 bases). This CDR3 is CASSRVRGWNEQFF. CDR3 DNA: TGCGCCAGCAGTCGCGTAAGGGGTTGGAATGAGCAGTTCTTC.